The 23 T cell receptor beta chains in this list originate from one sample, sequenced in a study of identical twins. One entry per CDR3 protein results from TCRdb running MiXCR on the 5' RACE reads. The table records roughly 280,000 distinct CDR3 sequences, 7.5% to 9.5% of them present only once. The sample was also reused in another study, on yellow fever vaccine responses in identical twins.

The sample was CD8+ T cells sorted from blood. All receptors come from a woman aged 18-29 years in good health.

V and J are TRBV6-4 and TRBJ2-5; maybe TRBD2 (6 bases). CDR1 and CDR2 from the germline V gene are MRHNA and SNTAGT. The CDR3 spans 12 residues. The V end lost 8 bases, the J end lost 5 bases, and 12 bases lay between the germline ends. DNA for the CDR3: TGTGCCAGCCCCGGCCGGGGGGAGACCCAGTACTTC. Amino acids: CASPGRGETQYF.

This clonotype was observed a handful of times. This chain uses TRBV27 with TRBJ2-1; TRBD2 aligns across 7 bases. The CDR3 length is 15 residues. Germline V gives CDR1 MNHEY, CDR2 SMNVEV (reference sequence). Trimming cost V 3 bases and J 1 base; bases outside gene matches: 3. The CDR3 DNA is TGTGCCAGCAGTTTTGGGACTAATTCCTACAATGAGCAGTTCTTC. It specifies CASSFGTNSYNEQFF.

Worth noting for this clonotype: The germline gene is not matched at one end of the junction; a read error may be the cause. V usage is TRBV3-1 and J usage is TRBJ2-1, with 9 bases that match TRBD1. The CDR3 has 16 residues. The germline V gene encodes CDR1 LGHDT and CDR2 YNNKEL (reference sequence). The CDR3 reads CASSQVGTGYHNEQLF. The CDR3, as DNA: TGTGCCAGCAGCCAAGTAGGGACAGGGTATCACAATGAGCAGCTCTTC.

This clonotype was detected a few times. This sequence joins TRBV4-1 and TRBJ2-2; D possibly corresponds to TRBD2 (6 bases). The CDR3 totals 16 residues. Trimming cost V 0 bases and J 0 bases, with 8 bases left between them. Looked up from germline, CDR1 is MGHRA and CDR2 is YSYEKL. As DNA, the CDR3 is TGCGCCAGCAGCCAAGATGGCGGGGCGAACACCGGGGAGCTGTTTTTT. It yields the protein CASSQDGGANTGELFF.

This clonotype was seen a handful of times. This chain connects TRBV20-1 to TRBJ2-3, with D possibly matching TRBD2 (6 bases). Germline V gene sequence: CDR1 DFQATT, CDR2 SNEGSKA (reference sequence). CDR3 length: 17 amino acids. V lost 1 base and J 0 bases, leaving 17 bases between the germline ends. The chain's CDR3 is CSARAQVAATSTDTQYF. DNA for the CDR3: TGCAGTGCTAGAGCCCAGGTAGCGGCCACTAGCACAGATACGCAGTATTTT.

This clonotype has just a few counts. The chain has TRBV2 and TRBJ2-7; D unresolved. Trimming stripped 7 bases from V and 2 bases from J, with 12 bases between. Germline loops: CDR1 SNHLY, CDR2 FYNNEI. The CDR3 has 13 residues. CDR3 in amino acids: CASTNYDAYEQYF. The CDR3 DNA is TGTGCCAGCACAAACTACGACGCCTACGAGCAGTACTTC.

This clonotype was counted between two and nine times. J is TRBJ2-2 and V is TRBV15; 8 nucleotides match TRBD1. Germline V gene lookup returns CDR1 LNHNV and CDR2 YYDKDF (reference sequence). Trimming cost V 8 bases and J 4 bases; bases outside gene matches: 6. CDR3 size: 14 residues. CDR3 DNA: TGTGCCACCTATGGGACAGGTAGCACCGGGGAGCTGTTTTTT. Translation gives CATYGTGSTGELFF.

This clonotype was seen at least ten times. The chain has TRBV29-1 and TRBJ2-7; D might be TRBD1 (6 bases). The CDR3 has 16 residues. CDR1 and CDR2 from the germline V gene are SQVTM and ANQGSEA. V shed 0 bases and J shed 0 bases, with 15 bases lying between them. This CDR3 reads CSVEDRGRTASYEQYF. CDR3 nucleotides: TGCAGCGTTGAAGATCGAGGAAGGACAGCCTCCTACGAGCAGTACTTC.

This chain links TRBV20-1 with TRBJ2-1, with unresolved D. This CDR3 is 15 amino acids long. In germline, CDR1 is DFQATT, CDR2 SNEGSKA (reference sequence). V dropped 3 bases and J dropped 5 bases, with 17 bases sitting between them. CDR3 protein: CSASVVAPSDNEQFF. The CDR3, as DNA: TGCAGTGCTAGCGTTGTGGCCCCTTCCGACAATGAGCAGTTCTTC.

The chain couples TRBV6-2 or TRBV6-3 to TRBJ2-7, with D perhaps TRBD1 or TRBD2 (5 bases each). The CDR3 is made up of 13 amino acids. Trimming removed 6 bases at V and 4 bases at J, with 13 bases between. Germline V gene sequence: CDR1 MNHEY, CDR2 SVGEGT. CDR3: CASRDGAVYEQYF. The DNA for the CDR3 is TGTGCCAGCAGGGACGGGGCCGTATACGAGCAGTACTTC.

V usage is TRBV27 and J usage is TRBJ1-1, with 9 nucleotides matching TRBD1. V dropped 5 bases and J dropped 1; count of bases not matched to a gene: 2. Germline assignment: CDR1 MNHEY and CDR2 SMNVEV (reference sequence). The CDR3 runs 14 residues. CDR3 protein: CASSTGGRNTEAFF. The CDR3 DNA reads as TGTGCCAGCAGTACAGGGGGCCGGAACACTGAAGCTTTCTTT.

This chain links TRBV28 with TRBJ2-2; the D is unclear. Trimming left V 3 bases short and J 5 bases short, with 7 bases between. Germline CDR1 and CDR2: MDHEN and SYDVKM. The CDR3 extends over 13 amino acids. Written as DNA, the CDR3 is TGTGCCAGCAGTTTTGTCCGGACCGGGGAGCTGTTTTTT. Encoded protein: CASSFVRTGELFF.

This clonotype turned up a few times. This chain joins TRBV4-1 and TRBJ2-3; 11 nucleotides match TRBD1. CDR3 length: 15 residues. Per the germline V gene, CDR1 is MGHRA and CDR2 is YSYEKL. V shed 0 bases, J shed 5 bases, and the junction held 1 base outside the gene matches. Written as DNA, the CDR3 is TGCGCCAGCAGCCAAGATGGGACAGGGGGAGATACGCAGTATTTT. It is translated as CASSQDGTGGDTQYF.

The chain links TRBV2 to TRBJ2-2, with D possibly called TRBD1 or TRBD2 (5 bases each). V was clipped by 4 bases and J by 5 bases, with 8 bases between them. CDR1 is SNHLY and CDR2 is FYNNEI in the germline V gene. This CDR3 region has 13 residues. The DNA for the CDR3 is TGTGCCAGCAGTGGAGGGGCGACCGGGGAGCTGTTTTTT. Translating gives CASSGGATGELFF.

The gene calls are TRBV27 and TRBJ2-5; D possibly matches TRBD1 or TRBD2 (5 bases each). The CDR3 length is 17 residues. Germline V gene data show CDR1 as MNHEY and CDR2 as SMNVEV (reference sequence). Trimming took off 7 bases at V and 1 base at J, with 22 bases between the two ends. Here the CDR3 DNA reads TGTGCCAGCACGCCCGTTGGTGTCTCGGGGCCCCAAGAGACCCAGTACTTC. Translated, it gives CASTPVGVSGPQETQYF.

At least ten counts were recorded for this clonotype. The chain combines TRBV7-2 with TRBJ2-7, with 11 bases aligning to TRBD1. CDR3 size: 15 residues. Germline V lookup: CDR1 SGHTA, CDR2 FQGNSA. The junction had 1 base not matched to a gene; V was cut back by 1 base and J by 2 bases. The CDR3: CASSLGGQGAYEQYF. In DNA form, the CDR3 reads TGTGCCAGCAGCTTAGGGGGACAGGGGGCCTACGAGCAGTACTTC.

This clonotype came up many times. The chain recombines TRBV3-1 with TRBJ2-7; a weak D match, TRBD1 (5 bases). Germline assignment: CDR1 LGHDT and CDR2 YNNKEL (reference sequence). Trimming cost V 3 bases and J 5 bases, with 20 bases left between them. The CDR3 loop spans 16 amino acids. The CDR3 is CASSQAPRGAYNEQYF. DNA for the CDR3: TGTGCCAGCAGCCAGGCGCCCCGTGGGGCATACAACGAGCAGTACTTC.

In this sample, this clonotype turned up many times. The rearrangement uses TRBV3-1 and TRBJ2-7; D is unresolved. V lost 4 bases and J 5 bases, leaving 6 bases between the germline ends. The CDR3 runs 11 residues. Germline lookup yields CDR1 LGHDT and CDR2 YNNKEL (reference sequence). The CDR3 nucleotides are TGTGCCAGCAGCCCAGGCAACGAGCAGTACTTC. This translates into CASSPGNEQYF.

This clonotype appeared many times. This chain links TRBV27 with TRBJ2-5; 9 nucleotides align to TRBD2. The ends lost 6 bases at V and 4 bases at J; junction bases unmatched: 6. The CDR3 extends over 14 amino acids. Germline CDR1 MNHEY, CDR2 SMNVEV (reference sequence). Written as DNA, the CDR3 is TGTGCCAGCAGCGATATTAGCGGGAGAGAGACCCAGTACTTC. It encodes CASSDISGRETQYF.

Ten or more counts support this clonotype. This rearrangement joins TRBV9 to TRBJ2-5; 7 nucleotides line up with TRBD1. Per the germline V gene, CDR1 is SGDLS and CDR2 is YYNGEE. The CDR3 extends over 13 amino acids. J gave up 3 bases and V 2 bases, and 1 base lay outside the gene matches. CDR3 loop: CASSVGQEETQYF. In nucleotides, the CDR3 is TGTGCCAGCAGCGTCGGACAGGAAGAGACCCAGTACTTC.

This clonotype was recorded a few times. The rearrangement joins TRBV20-1 to TRBJ2-4; 8 nucleotides line up with TRBD1. V lost 5 bases to trimming and J lost 0 bases; unmatched junction nucleotides: 12. The CDR3 length is 17 residues. Germline assignment: CDR1 DFQATT and CDR2 SNEGSKA (reference sequence). CDR3 protein: CSAPDRETGVAKNIQYF. CDR3 coding DNA: TGCAGTGCTCCCGATAGAGAGACAGGGGTAGCCAAAAACATTCAGTACTTC.

The chain carries TRBV10-3 and TRBJ2-1, with a possible D match to TRBD1 (6 bases). The CDR3 has 14 residues. CDR1 and CDR2 from the germline V gene are ENHRY and SYGVKD. V was clipped by 6 bases and J by 1 base, with 10 bases between them. This CDR3 reads CAIRVDRSYNEQFF. The CDR3 region has the DNA TGTGCCATCAGGGTAGACAGGTCCTACAATGAGCAGTTCTTC.

The J gene is TRBJ2-7, the V gene TRBV19; 8 bases fit TRBD2. Germline assignment: CDR1 LNHDA and CDR2 SQIVND (reference sequence). Losses at the gene ends were 5 bases for V and 4 bases for J; bases not matched to a gene: 7. The length of the CDR3 is 14 residues. DNA for the CDR3: TGTGCCAGTAGTGTAACTAGCGGAGCATACGAGCAGTACTTC. Its translation: CASSVTSGAYEQYF.